The source of this TCR beta chain is a study of technical replicates of blood from a few donors (dated by TCRdb to about 2017). To prepare the library, the immunoSEQ multiplex PCR assay was applied. TCRdb mirrors the immuneACCESS table, restricted to in-frame sequences. Some clones are absent from its copies; in checked studies, under half trace to an unresolved V gene, and the reason for the others is unknown. In all, the sample holds under 100,000 clones, and nearly 97% of those were seen once. The top ten clonotypes cover approximately 0.2% of the sample. Here V drops 3 bases and J drops 3 bases, and the junction holds 8 bases not matched to any gene. Based on the germline V gene, the CDR1 and CDR2 sequences are MGHRA and YSYEKL. The CDR3 sequence holds 16 residues, the cysteine and phenylalanine included. Kept here is only the CDR3 DNA, which spans 48 bases and is read in frame from base 1. As to this clone: The clone's antigen remains unknown. Qualities for individual bases were not recorded, and no much larger clone is one base off.

The V and J genes are TRBV4-1 and TRBJ2-1; TRBD2 matches 7 bases in the middle. The material sequenced was T cells isolated from PBMCs. The clonotype comes from a human donor in good health. The nucleotide sequence is given as TGCGCCAGCAGCCACCGGACTAGGGAGAACTACAATGAGCAGTTCTTC. It translates to CASSHRTRENYNEQFF.